The 28 T cell receptor beta chains presented below share a single source sample, sequenced in a study of blood T cell repertoires in COVID-19. Profiling relied on immunoSEQ multiplex PCR, and the TCRdb table lists in-frame clones only, not all of them. The repertoire consists of roughly 70,000 clones, with over 60% occurring once and the leading ten covering 15%. Input material: peripheral blood. The receptors stem from a man in his fifties or sixties with COVID-19, enrolled during active disease.

This clone showed up just a few times. This chain uses TRBV19 with TRBJ2-6, with TRBD2 matching over 8 bases. With 7 bases clipped from V and 2 bases from J, the junction kept 16 bases outside the gene matches. Germline CDR1 is LNHDA and CDR2 is SQIVND (reference sequence). CDR3 length: 19 residues. The CDR3 is CASTESGGGALAGANVLTF. The CDR3 nucleotides read TGTGCCAGTACCGAAAGCGGGGGTGGGGCTTTGGCTGGGGCCAACGTCCTGACTTTC. The variable domain in full, completed from reference TRBV19 and TRBJ2-6, reads DGGITQSPKYLFRKEGQNVTLSCEQNLNHDAMYWYRQDPGQGLRLIYYSQIVNDFQKGDIAEGYSVSREKKESFPLTVTSAQKNPTAFYLCASTESGGGALAGANVLTFGAGSRLTVL.

The chain has TRBV3-1 (or the pseudogene TRBV3-2) and TRBJ1-2, with a possible D match to TRBD1 (5 bases). Trimming removed 0 bases at V and 5 bases at J, with 13 bases between. The germline V gene has CDR1 LGHDT and CDR2 YNNKEL (reference sequence). The CDR3 length is 15 residues. Here the CDR3 reads CASSQDAGLRYGYTF. The CDR3 bases are TGTGCCAGCAGCCAAGATGCAGGGTTGAGGTATGGCTACACCTTC.

The chain uses TRBV2 and TRBJ2-2; 9 nucleotides agree with TRBD1. Germline V gene lookup returns CDR1 SNHLY and CDR2 FYNNEI. There are 15 residues in the CDR3. Trimming cost V 8 bases and J 1 base; bases outside gene matches: 5. The CDR3 here is CASQKGQGNTGELFF. Written as DNA, the CDR3 is TGTGCCAGCCAGAAGGGACAGGGGAACACCGGGGAGCTGTTTTTT.

This clone was seen a few times. The rearrangement joins TRBV24-1 to TRBJ2-3; TRBD2 might be the D (6 bases). The ends were cut back, 6 bases at V and 3 bases at J, with 15 bases in the middle. The CDR3 has 15 amino acids. Per the germline V gene, CDR1 is KGHDR and CDR2 is SFDVKD. The DNA for the CDR3 is TGTGCCACCAGTCCCCCCCGCGGGGCGACAGATACGCAGTATTTT. It encodes CATSPPRGATDTQYF.

CDR3 nucleotides: TGCAGCGCATCTCTTTCGGGAAACAATGAGCAGTTCTTC. Translated, it gives CSASLSGNNEQFF. The chain combines TRBV29-1 with TRBJ2-1, with D perhaps TRBD2 (5 bases). CDR1 is SQVTM, CDR2 ANQGSEA, per germline. This CDR3 contains 13 residues. V was trimmed by 7 bases and J by 5 bases, leaving 15 bases between them.

The chain recombines TRBV20-1 with TRBJ2-7, with 8 bases aligning to TRBD1. Germline CDR1 and CDR2: DFQATT and SNEGSKA (reference sequence). The junction had 6 bases not matched to a gene; V was cut back by 3 bases and J by 2 bases. The CDR3 extends over 14 amino acids. For the CDR3, the DNA is TGCAGTGCTAGTGACAGGGGAATAACCTACGAGCAGTACTTC. This sequence encodes CSASDRGITYEQYF.

A remark on this clone: The conserved phenylalanine or tryptophan is not found at the CDR3 terminus, so this likely reflects a read error. The DNA is omitted, as the CDR3 cannot be located on it reliably, and the CDR3 follows TCRdb's listing. The chain uses TRBV20-1 and TRBJ1-1; TRBD1, as called in the table, went unchecked against the DNA. CDR1 and CDR2 from the germline V gene are DFQATT and SNEGSKA (reference sequence). The CDR3 spans 8 amino acids, including both terminal residues. The CDR3 loop is CSTDRGVQ.

The CDR3 region is CASSERGLSGWSDTQYF. The DNA for the CDR3 is TGTGCCAGCAGTGAAAGGGGCTTAAGCGGGTGGTCAGATACGCAGTATTTT. The gene calls are TRBV2 and TRBJ2-3, with a weak D call TRBD2 (6 bases). This CDR3 has 17 amino acids. V lost 2 bases and J 4 bases, leaving 19 bases between the germline ends. Germline values: CDR1 SNHLY, CDR2 FYNNEI.

The chain carries TRBV30 and TRBJ2-7; tentatively, D is TRBD2 (7 bases). V lost 4 bases to trimming and J lost 3 bases, with 19 bases between them. Germline V lookup: CDR1 GTSNPN, CDR2 SVGIG (reference sequence). CDR3 size: 15 residues. CDR3 sequence reads: CAWTRRGGRDYEQYF. In DNA, the CDR3 is TGTGCCTGGACCCGACGCGGGGGCAGAGACTACGAGCAGTACTTC.

This clone appeared once. The V gene is TRBV21-1, the J gene TRBJ1-5. TRBV21-1 is recorded as a pseudogene. The CDR3 totals 17 residues. The CDR3 spells CASSFHPCVYSNQPQHF. The CDR3 nucleotides are TGTGCCAGCAGCTTTCACCCGTGCGTCTATAGCAATCAGCCCCAGCATTTT.

This clone appeared once. The V and J genes are TRBV13 and TRBJ2-5, with D hard to call. The V end was cut by 1 base, the J end by 0 bases, with 6 bases between. This CDR3 has 14 amino acids. Germline loops: CDR1 PRHDT, CDR2 FYEKMQ (reference sequence). This CDR3 reads CASSLAQYQETQYF. CDR3 DNA: TGTGCCAGCAGCTTAGCACAGTACCAAGAGACCCAGTACTTC. Filled out from reference TRBV13 and TRBJ2-5, the complete variable domain reads AAGVIQSPRHLIKEKRETATLKCYPIPRHDTVYWYQQGPGQDPQFLISFYEKMQSDKGSIPDRFSAQQFSDYHSELNMSSLELGDSALYFCASSLAQYQETQYFGPGTRLLVL.

V is TRBV7-9 and J is TRBJ2-2; 9 nucleotides agree with TRBD1. The CDR3 runs 17 residues. J gave up 3 bases and V 5 bases, and 10 bases lay outside the gene matches. CDR1 is SEHNR, CDR2 FQNEAQ, per germline (reference sequence). The CDR3 nucleotides are TGTGCCAGCAGCGGAGGACAGGGGCTATTATACACCGGGGAGCTGTTTTTT. Its translation is CASSGGQGLLYTGELFF.

The rearrangement uses TRBV27 and TRBJ2-2; D is possibly TRBD1 (5 bases). This CDR3 spans 14 amino acids. Germline-derived CDR1 and CDR2 are MNHEY and SMNVEV (reference sequence). Trimming took 6 bases from V and 7 from J, leaving 15 bases between them. The CDR3 spells CASRVTEYLGELFF. In nucleotides, the CDR3 is TGTGCCAGCAGAGTGACAGAGTACCTCGGGGAGCTGTTTTTT.

This clone occurred once. The V gene is TRBV28, the J gene TRBJ1-2; 7 bases map to TRBD1. Trimming at V came to 2 bases and at J to 2 bases, leaving 2 bases not matched to a gene. Germline CDR1 reads MDHEN; CDR2 reads SYDVKM. CDR3 length: 14 amino acids. The CDR3 reads CASSLQTGNYGYTF. Here the CDR3 DNA reads TGTGCCAGCAGTTTACAGACAGGGAACTATGGCTACACCTTC.

The chain has TRBV6-6 and TRBJ2-1; 7 bases fit TRBD1. Losses at the gene ends were 2 bases for V and 9 bases for J; bases not matched to a gene: 13. Germline loops: CDR1 MNHNY, CDR2 SVGAGI (reference sequence). This CDR3 region has 16 residues. CDR3 sequence: CASSYTDRVRHGEQFF. CDR3 DNA sequence: TGTGCCAGCAGTTACACTGACAGGGTACGTCATGGTGAGCAGTTCTTC.

The chain links TRBV6-5 to TRBJ2-2; the match to TRBD2 covers 7 bases. From germline, CDR1 is MNHEY and CDR2 SVGAGI. V was pared by 8 bases and J by 6 bases, with 9 bases of the junction left unmatched. The CDR3 runs 14 residues. The CDR3 is CASQRGGRAGELFF. CDR3 coding DNA: TGTGCCAGCCAACGAGGAGGGAGGGCCGGGGAGCTGTTTTTT.

V gene TRBV5-6 combines with J gene TRBJ2-3; 13 positions agree with TRBD2. The junction had 5 bases not matched to a gene; V was cut back by 5 bases and J by 5 bases. This CDR3 spans 15 amino acids. Germline CDR1 is SGHDT and CDR2 is YYEEEE. The chain's CDR3 is CASRSTSGGLDTQYF. In nucleotides, the CDR3 is TGTGCCAGCAGATCGACTAGCGGGGGGCTAGATACGCAGTATTTT.

This clone has a single count. The chain employs TRBV19 and TRBJ1-1, with no clear D. Germline V CDR1 and CDR2: LNHDA, SQIVND (reference sequence). The CDR3 sequence is 14 residues long. Trimming took off 5 bases at V and 5 bases at J, with 15 bases between the two ends. The CDR3 DNA is TGTGCCAGTAGTCTTAGAGGGCTCGGGACTGAAGCTTTCTTT. Translation: CASSLRGLGTEAFF. Full variable domain (missing parts from reference TRBV19 and TRBJ1-1): DGGITQSPKYLFRKEGQNVTLSCEQNLNHDAMYWYRQDPGQGLRLIYYSQIVNDFQKGDIAEGYSVSREKKESFPLTVTSAQKNPTAFYLCASSLRGLGTEAFFGQGTRLTVV.

The rearrangement joins TRBV24-1 to TRBJ2-1; TRBD1 is a possible D gene (5 bases). The germline V and J ends were trimmed by 1 base and 8 bases, with 17 bases remaining between them. The CDR3 contains 16 residues. Germline-derived CDR1 and CDR2 are KGHDR and SFDVKD. DNA of the CDR3: TGTGCCACCAGTGATTTAGGCAGGGAATCACCCGATGAGCAGTTCTTC. Its protein product is CATSDLGRESPDEQFF.

The gene calls are TRBV24-1 and TRBJ2-5, with TRBD1 as a possible D gene (6 bases). This CDR3 region has 14 residues. Trimming took 8 bases from V and 1 from J, leaving 13 bases between them. Germline values: CDR1 KGHDR, CDR2 SFDVKD. The CDR3 sequence: CATICLTGQETQYF. For the CDR3, the DNA is TGTGCCACCATTTGTTTGACAGGCCAAGAGACCCAGTACTTC.

This rearrangement joins TRBV5-4 to TRBJ2-5; TRBD1 matches at 9 bases. Germline V gives CDR1 SGHNT, CDR2 YYREEE (reference sequence). This CDR3 is 14 amino acids long. V dropped 6 bases and J dropped 2; count of bases not matched to a gene: 5. The CDR3 sequence: CASKKDRGQETQYF. In DNA, the CDR3 is TGTGCCAGCAAAAAAGACAGGGGGCAAGAGACCCAGTACTTC. The full variable domain, its missing parts supplied by reference TRBV5-4 and TRBJ2-5, is ETGVTQSPTHLIKTRGQQVTLRCSSQSGHNTVSWYQQALGQGPQFIFQYYREEENGRGNFPPRFSGLQFPNYSSELNVNALELDDSALYLCASKKDRGQETQYFGPGTRLLVL.

CDR3 nucleotides: TGTGCCAGCAGCCATCTCGGACTCGGGAGCGGTGAAAAACTGTTTTTT. This encodes CASSHLGLGSGEKLFF. This sequence joins TRBV3-1 (or the pseudogene TRBV3-2) and TRBJ1-4; D uncertain. CDR3 length: 16 amino acids. The germline CDR1 and CDR2 sequences are LGHDT and YNNKEL (reference sequence). With 3 bases removed from V and 7 bases from J, the gap between germline ends came to 18 bases.

The genes are TRBV7-2 and TRBJ2-1, with TRBD2 identical over 8 bases. Trimming removed 2 bases from V and 3 bases from J; junction bases left unmatched: 12. Germline CDR1 is SGHTA and CDR2 is FQGNSA. The CDR3 loop spans 18 amino acids. The CDR3 reads CASSLTSGRSLVYNEQFF. Here the CDR3 DNA reads TGTGCCAGCAGCTTAACCAGCGGGAGAAGTCTTGTCTACAATGAGCAGTTCTTC.

The chain joins TRBV5-1 to TRBJ2-3; 8 bases agree with TRBD2. V was pared by 0 bases and J by 4 bases, with 13 bases of the junction left unmatched. The CDR3 totals 18 residues. Germline-derived CDR1 and CDR2 are SGHRS and YFSETQ. As DNA, the CDR3 is TGCGCCAGCAGCTTGGGGGGCCGGGGAGCGGGAGCGGCAGATACGCAGTATTTT. Translating gives CASSLGGRGAGAADTQYF.

V gene TRBV7-6 combines with J gene TRBJ1-4; a possible D gene is TRBD1 (6 bases). CDR1 and CDR2 (germline): SGHVS, FNYEAQ. Deletions cut 5 bases from V and 4 bases from J, with 23 bases between. The CDR3 totals 18 residues. The CDR3 sequence is CASSLGGVTAEHNEKLFF. In DNA form, the CDR3 reads TGTGCCAGCAGCCTAGGGGGGGTGACGGCAGAGCATAATGAAAAACTGTTTTTT.

Only a few counts were recorded for this clone. J is TRBJ1-2 and V is TRBV15; D is unresolved. The CDR3 runs 13 residues. V was trimmed by 3 bases and J by 5 bases, leaving 10 bases between them. Germline assignment: CDR1 LNHNV and CDR2 YYDKDF (reference sequence). CDR3 region: CATSSGSPYGYTF. DNA of the CDR3: TGTGCCACCAGCAGCGGGAGCCCTTATGGCTACACCTTC.

This clone was counted a single time. The chain is built from TRBV28 and TRBJ2-7, with D hard to call. The V gene's germline CDR1 is MDHEN and CDR2 SYDVKM. Trimming stripped 5 bases from V and 2 bases from J, with 10 bases between. The CDR3 length is 13 residues. The CDR3 bases are TGTGCCAGCAGTCTCGACTCGACCTACGAGCAGTACTTC. As protein: CASSLDSTYEQYF. The whole variable domain, remainder taken from reference TRBV28 and TRBJ2-7, is DVKVTQSSRYLVKRTGEKVFLECVQDMDHENMFWYRQDPGLGLRLIYFSYDVKMKEKGDIPEGYSVSREKKERFSLILESASTNQTSMYLCASSLDSTYEQYFGPGTRLTVT.

The rearrangement joins TRBV27 to TRBJ1-3; D might be TRBD1 (5 bases). The ends were cut back, 2 bases at V and 11 bases at J, with 13 bases in the middle. CDR1 and CDR2 from the germline V gene are MNHEY and SMNVEV (reference sequence). This CDR3 contains 13 residues. The CDR3 protein is CASSLQGSKAIYF. DNA of the CDR3: TGTGCCAGCAGTTTACAGGGCTCTAAGGCCATATATTTT.